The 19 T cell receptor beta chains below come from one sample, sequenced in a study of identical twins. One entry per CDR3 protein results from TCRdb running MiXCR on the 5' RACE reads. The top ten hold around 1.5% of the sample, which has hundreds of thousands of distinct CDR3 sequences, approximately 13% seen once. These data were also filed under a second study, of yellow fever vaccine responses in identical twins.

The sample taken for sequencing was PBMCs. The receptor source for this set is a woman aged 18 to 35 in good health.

CDR3 in amino acids: CASSAAGAPDGYTF. The CDR3 bases are TGTGCCAGCAGCGCCGCAGGCGCCCCTGACGGCTACACCTTC. This chain links TRBV11-2 with TRBJ1-2; D ambiguous. Between the trimmed V and J ends, which lost 5 bases and 8 bases, there was a span of 18 bases. This CDR3 contains 14 residues. The germline CDR1 and CDR2 sequences are SGHAT and FQNNGV. The full variable domain, its missing parts supplied by reference TRBV11-2 and TRBJ1-2, is EAGVAQSPRYKIIEKRQSVAFWCNPISGHATLYWYQQILGQGPKLLIQFQNNGVVDDSQLPKDRFSAERLKGVDSTLKIQPAKLEDSAVYLCASSAAGAPDGYTFGSGTRLTVV.

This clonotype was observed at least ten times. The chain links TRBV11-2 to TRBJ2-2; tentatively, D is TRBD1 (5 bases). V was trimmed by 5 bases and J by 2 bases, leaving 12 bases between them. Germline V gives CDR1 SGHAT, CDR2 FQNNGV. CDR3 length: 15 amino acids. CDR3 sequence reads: CASSLVRGNTGELFF. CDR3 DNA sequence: TGTGCCAGCAGCCTGGTTAGGGGAAACACCGGGGAGCTGTTTTTT.

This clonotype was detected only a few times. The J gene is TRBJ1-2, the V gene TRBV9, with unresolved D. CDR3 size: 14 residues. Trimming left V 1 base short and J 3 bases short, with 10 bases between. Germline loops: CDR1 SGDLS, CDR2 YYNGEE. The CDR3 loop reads CASSVSVLDYGYTF. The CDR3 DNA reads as TGTGCCAGCAGCGTATCAGTCTTGGACTATGGCTACACCTTC.

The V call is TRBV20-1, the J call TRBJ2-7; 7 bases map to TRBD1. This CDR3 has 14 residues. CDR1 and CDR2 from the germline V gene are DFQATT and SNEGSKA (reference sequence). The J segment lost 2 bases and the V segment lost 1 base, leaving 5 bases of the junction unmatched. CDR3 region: CSARGRDRAYEQYF. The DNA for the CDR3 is TGCAGTGCTAGAGGTCGGGACAGAGCCTACGAGCAGTACTTC.

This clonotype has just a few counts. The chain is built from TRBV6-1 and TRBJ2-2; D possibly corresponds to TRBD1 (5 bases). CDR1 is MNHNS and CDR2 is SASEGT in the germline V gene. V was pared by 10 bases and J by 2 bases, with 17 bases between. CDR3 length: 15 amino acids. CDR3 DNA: TGTGCCACACAACAGGACGGGCTTAACACCGGGGAGCTGTTTTTT. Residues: CATQQDGLNTGELFF.

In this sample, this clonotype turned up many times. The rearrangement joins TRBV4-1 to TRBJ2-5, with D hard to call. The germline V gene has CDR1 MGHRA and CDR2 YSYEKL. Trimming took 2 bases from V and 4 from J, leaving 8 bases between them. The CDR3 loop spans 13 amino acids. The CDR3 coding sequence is TGCGCCAGCAGCCAATTTGCCATAGAGACCCAGTACTTC. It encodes CASSQFAIETQYF.

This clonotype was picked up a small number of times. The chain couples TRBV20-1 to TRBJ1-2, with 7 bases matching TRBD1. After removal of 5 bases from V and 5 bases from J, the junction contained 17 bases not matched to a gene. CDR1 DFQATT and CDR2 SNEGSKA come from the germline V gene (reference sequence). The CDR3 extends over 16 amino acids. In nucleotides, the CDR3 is TGCAGTGCTGGCAAAACAGGGGCCAACACCCATTATGGCTACACCTTC. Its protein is CSAGKTGANTHYGYTF.

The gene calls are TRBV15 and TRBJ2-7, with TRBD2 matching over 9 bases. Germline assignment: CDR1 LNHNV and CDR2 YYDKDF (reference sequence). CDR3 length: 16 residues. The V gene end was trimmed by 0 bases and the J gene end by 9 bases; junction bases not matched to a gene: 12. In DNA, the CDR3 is TGTGCCACCAGCAGAGATAAACTAGCGGGTCCGCGAGGGCAGTACTTC. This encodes CATSRDKLAGPRGQYF.

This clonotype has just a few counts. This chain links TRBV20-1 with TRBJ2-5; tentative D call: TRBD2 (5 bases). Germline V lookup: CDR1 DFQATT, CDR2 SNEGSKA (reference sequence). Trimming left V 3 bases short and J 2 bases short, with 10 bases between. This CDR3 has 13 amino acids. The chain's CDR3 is CSASRGIQETQYF. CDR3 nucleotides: TGCAGTGCTAGCCGGGGAATTCAAGAGACCCAGTACTTC.

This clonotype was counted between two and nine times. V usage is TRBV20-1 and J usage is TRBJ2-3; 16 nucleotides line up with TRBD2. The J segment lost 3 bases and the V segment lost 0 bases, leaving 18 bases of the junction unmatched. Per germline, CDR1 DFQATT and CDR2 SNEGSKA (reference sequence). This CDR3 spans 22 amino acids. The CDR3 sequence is CSAREPPGAGTSGRAGTDTQYF. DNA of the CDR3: TGCAGTGCTAGAGAGCCCCCCGGGGCCGGGACTAGCGGGAGGGCCGGAACAGATACGCAGTATTTT.

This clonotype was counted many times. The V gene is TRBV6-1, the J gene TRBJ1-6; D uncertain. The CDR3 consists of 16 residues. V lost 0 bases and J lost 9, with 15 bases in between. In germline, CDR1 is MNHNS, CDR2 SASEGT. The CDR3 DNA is TGTGCCAGCAGTGAAGCGTACGGGAGAGGGATTTCACCCCTCCACTTT. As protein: CASSEAYGRGISPLHF.

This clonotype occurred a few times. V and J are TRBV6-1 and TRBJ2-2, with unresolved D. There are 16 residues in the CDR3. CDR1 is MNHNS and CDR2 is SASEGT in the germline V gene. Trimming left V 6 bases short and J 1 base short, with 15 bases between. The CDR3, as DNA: TGTGCCAGCAGGGGAATGGGGATGTTGAACACCGGGGAGCTGTTTTTT. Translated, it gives CASRGMGMLNTGELFF.

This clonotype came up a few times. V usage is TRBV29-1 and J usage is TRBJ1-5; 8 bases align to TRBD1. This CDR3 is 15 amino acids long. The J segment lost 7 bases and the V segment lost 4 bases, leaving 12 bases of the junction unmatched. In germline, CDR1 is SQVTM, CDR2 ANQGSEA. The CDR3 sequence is CSVAGGRGRNQPQHF. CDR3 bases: TGCAGCGTTGCGGGTGGCAGGGGGCGAAACCAGCCCCAGCATTTT.

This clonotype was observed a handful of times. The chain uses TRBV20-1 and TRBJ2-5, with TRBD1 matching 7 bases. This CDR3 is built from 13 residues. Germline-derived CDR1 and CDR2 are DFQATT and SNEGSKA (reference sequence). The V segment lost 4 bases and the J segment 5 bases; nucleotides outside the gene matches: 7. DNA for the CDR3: TGCAGTGCTATGTGGGACAGAGGGGAGACCCAGTACTTC. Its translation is CSAMWDRGETQYF.

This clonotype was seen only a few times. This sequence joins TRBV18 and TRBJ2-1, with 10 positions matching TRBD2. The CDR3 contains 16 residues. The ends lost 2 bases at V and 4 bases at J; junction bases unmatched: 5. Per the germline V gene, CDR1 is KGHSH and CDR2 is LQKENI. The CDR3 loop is CASSPKAGGPYNEQFF. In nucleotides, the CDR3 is TGTGCCAGCTCACCAAAAGCGGGAGGGCCTTACAATGAGCAGTTCTTC.

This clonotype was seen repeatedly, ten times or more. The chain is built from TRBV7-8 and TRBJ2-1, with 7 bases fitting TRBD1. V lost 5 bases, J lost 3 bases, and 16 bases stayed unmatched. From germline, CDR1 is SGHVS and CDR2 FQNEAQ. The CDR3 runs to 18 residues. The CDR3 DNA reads TGTGCCAGCAGCCCCAGGATGGACAGGCAAAGGCTCTACAATGAGCAGTTCTTC. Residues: CASSPRMDRQRLYNEQFF.

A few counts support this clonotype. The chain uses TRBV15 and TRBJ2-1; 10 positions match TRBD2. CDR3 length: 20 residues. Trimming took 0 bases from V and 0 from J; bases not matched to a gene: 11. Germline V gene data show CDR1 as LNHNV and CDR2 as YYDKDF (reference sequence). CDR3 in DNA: TGTGCCACCAGCAGAGATCCGCCGGGACTAGCGACGACCTCCTACAATGAGCAGTTCTTC. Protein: CATSRDPPGLATTSYNEQFF.

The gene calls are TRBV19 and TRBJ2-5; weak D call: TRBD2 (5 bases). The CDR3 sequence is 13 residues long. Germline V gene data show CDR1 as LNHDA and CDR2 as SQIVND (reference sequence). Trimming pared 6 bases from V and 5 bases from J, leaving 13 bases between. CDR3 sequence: CASRLDSGETQYF. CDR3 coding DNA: TGTGCCAGTAGGCTCGACTCGGGGGAGACCCAGTACTTC.

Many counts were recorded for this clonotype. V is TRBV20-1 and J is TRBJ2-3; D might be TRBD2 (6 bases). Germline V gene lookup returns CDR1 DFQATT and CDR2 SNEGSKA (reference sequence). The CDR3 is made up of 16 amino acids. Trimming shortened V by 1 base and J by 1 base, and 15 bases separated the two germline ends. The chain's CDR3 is CSARVRGFRGTDTQYF. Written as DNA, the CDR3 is TGCAGTGCTAGAGTCCGGGGGTTCCGAGGCACAGATACGCAGTATTTT.